The 2 T cell receptor beta chains listed next were all sequenced from one sample in a study of blood T cells in healthy people across ages. Combining a sample-barcoded 5' primer with a J-beta primer mix, a second PCR ran for roughly 7 to 11 cycles. Each CDR3 protein gets one entry after TCRdb re-called the 5' RACE reads with MiXCR. The repertoire includes some 1,500,000 distinct CDR3 sequences, under 55% of them detected once, and just over 4% sits in the top ten. The sequenced material came from blood. Receptors were obtained from a woman between 18 and 29 years old in good health.

The chain links TRBV20-1 to TRBJ2-2; tentative D call: TRBD1 (5 bases). Trimming cost V 5 bases and J 4 bases, with 14 bases left between them. The germline CDR1 and CDR2 sequences are DFQATT and SNEGSKA (reference sequence). The CDR3 is 14 amino acids. As DNA, the CDR3 is TGCAGTGCTCCACTTCGGACAAGCACCGGGGAGCTGTTTTTT. This gives the protein CSAPLRTSTGELFF.

In its sample, this clonotype was seen a few times. This chain connects TRBV7-9 to TRBJ1-1; 10 bases are shared with TRBD1. With 1 base clipped from V and 5 bases from J, the junction kept 4 bases outside the gene matches. Germline V CDR1 and CDR2: SEHNR, FQNEAQ (reference sequence). The CDR3 is 15 residues long. The CDR3 nucleotides are TGTGCCAGCAGCTTAGGGGGGACAGGGGCGACTGAAGCTTTCTTT. Its protein product is CASSLGGTGATEAFF.